A selection of T cell receptor beta chains follows, all from one sample in a study of cytomegalovirus exposure and HLA in healthy donors. Using immunoSEQ multiplex PCR, the repertoire was profiled, and TCRdb retains in-frame clones only, with some absent. The sample shows under 250,000 clones, more than 75% of them seen only once. The sample comprised PBMCs. These receptors originate from a human donor in good health. CDR3s include the opening cysteine and the closing phenylalanine or tryptophan. Fields, in order: J gene, D gene, V gene, clone size, CDR3 DNA, CDR3 protein. The D gene is left open where the match is weak. The size entry is marked missing in some rows and otherwise reads once, few, many or a size class.

TRBJ2-1	TRBD2	TRBV7-2	NA	TGTGCCAGCAGCTTAGTACTAGCGGGAACAAATGAGCAGTTCTTC	CASSLVLAGTNEQFF
TRBJ2-1	TRBD2	TRBV5-4	NA	TGTGCCAGCAGCTTGGATCTAGCGGGTAGCAATGAGCAGTTCTTC	CASSLDLAGSNEQFF
TRBJ2-5	TRBD2	TRBV2	few	TGTGCCAGCAGTGGGGTAGCGGGAGGGGTAGAGACCCAGTACTTC	CASSGVAGGVETQYF
TRBJ1-1	NA	TRBV28	NA	TGTGCCAGCAAGGGGACGGGGGGTTGGGCGACTGAAGCTTTCTTT	CASKGTGGWATEAFF
TRBJ2-3	NA	TRBV6-1	NA	TGTGCCAGCAGTCTAGCTAGCACAGATACGCAGTATTTT	CASSLASTDTQYF
TRBJ2-1	NA	TRBV11-1	NA	TGTGCCAGCAGCTTAGAGTGGGGGCAGGGTGAGCAGTTCTTC	CASSLEWGQGEQFF
TRBJ2-2	NA	TRBV28	NA	TGTGCCAGCAGCCCTACAAACCTAGCGTCCAGGGAGCTGTTTTTT	CASSPTNLASRELFF
TRBJ2-2	NA	TRBV5-6	NA	TGTGCCAGCAGCCCCTTTCCAGGCTTCCCCGGCACCGGGGAGCTGTTTTTT	CASSPFPGFPGTGELFF
TRBJ2-2	NA	TRBV21-1	NA	TGTGCCAGCACCTCCACCGGGGAGCTGTTTTTT	CASTSTGELFF
TRBJ2-1	NA	TRBV9	NA	TGTGCCAGCAGCGTAGCCTATTACAATGAGCAGTTCTTC	CASSVAYYNEQFF
TRBJ2-1	TRBD2	TRBV7-9	NA	TGTGCCAGCAGCTCGTCGGGACTAGCTGGTAATGAGCAGTTCTTC	CASSSSGLAGNEQFF
TRBJ1-1	TRBD1	TRBV11-3	NA	TGTGCCAGCAGCTCTTCCAGGGGGCGAAGCACTGAAGCTTTCTTT	CASSSSRGRSTEAFF
TRBJ2-3	NA	TRBV29-1	NA	TGCAGCGTCCTGGGAGGGGGGCAGGCAGATACGCAGTATTTT	CSVLGGGQADTQYF
TRBJ1-4	TRBD1	TRBV5-1	few	TGCGCCAGCAGCTGGAGGACAGGAGTTAATGAAAAACTGTTTTTT	CASSWRTGVNEKLFF
TRBJ2-5	TRBD2	TRBV28	NA	TGTGCCAGCAGTCACGGGCTCGGACAGACCTCGAAAACGGGGCTAGCGGGAGGGGGAGAGACCCAGTACTTC	CASSHGLGQTSKTGLAGGGETQYF
TRBJ2-3	TRBD2	TRBV6-5	NA	TGTGCCAGCAACCGACTAGCTAGCACAGATACGCAGTATTTT	CASNRLASTDTQYF
TRBJ2-7	NA	TRBV7-9	NA	TGTGCCAGCAGCTTAGGCGGGAACTACGAGCAGTACTTC	CASSLGGNYEQYF
TRBJ1-3	NA	TRBV5-1	NA	TGCGCCAGCAGCTTGGCCCCCCGCTCTGGAAACACCATATATTTT	CASSLAPRSGNTIYF
TRBJ1-1	TRBD1	TRBV5-1	NA	TGCGCCAGCAGCCCTAGACAGGGGAGGGACACTGAAGCTTTCTTT	CASSPRQGRDTEAFF
TRBJ2-1	TRBD2	TRBV7-9	NA	TGTGCCAGCAGCTTGGCCGGGAGGGCGGACAATGAGCAGTTCTTC	CASSLAGRADNEQFF
TRBJ2-3	NA	TRBV19	NA	TGTGCCAGTAGTATAGATACCCCCCCCGGGAGCACAGATACGCAGTATTTT	CASSIDTPPGSTDTQYF
TRBJ2-3	NA	TRBV14	NA	TGTGCCAGCAGCCGAGGCTCTAGGGATACGCAGTATTTT	CASSRGSRDTQYF
TRBJ2-1	NA	TRBV6-5	NA	TGTGCCAGCAGTTACTCGACGTCCCTGACCGGACAGGAGCAGTTCTTC	CASSYSTSLTGQEQFF
TRBJ1-2	TRBD1	TRBV4-1	few	TGCGCCAGCAGCTCCGGACAGGGATCCTATGGCTACACCTTC	CASSSGQGSYGYTF
TRBJ2-3	NA	TRBV27	NA	TGTGCCACCTCCCGGACAAGCCCCACAGATACGCAGTATTTT	CATSRTSPTDTQYF
TRBJ2-6	NA	TRBV15	few	TGTGCCACCAGCAGAGATCAAGGGGCTGGGGCCAACGTCCTGACTTTC	CATSRDQGAGANVLTF
TRBJ2-7	NA	TRBV2	NA	TGTGCCAGCAGTGACGGGGTACGAGGTTCGGGGGAGCAGTACTTC	CASSDGVRGSGEQYF
TRBJ2-3	TRBD2	TRBV5-1	NA	TGCGCCAGCAGCTTGAGGACTAGCGGGGCCTACACAGATACGCAGTATTTT	CASSLRTSGAYTDTQYF
TRBJ1-2	NA	TRBV27	NA	TGTGCCAGCAGGTGGTCCTCCGGGTATGGCTACACCTTC	CASRWSSGYGYTF
TRBJ1-5	TRBD1	TRBV29-1	few	TGCAGCGTTGGACAGGGTGGACAGCCCCAGCATTTT	CSVGQGGQPQHF
TRBJ2-1	TRBD1	TRBV12-5	NA	TGTGCTAGTGGTTTGGTACTTGTGACAGGGATCCATGAGCAGTTCTTC	CASGLVLVTGIHEQFF
TRBJ1-2	NA	TRBV10-3	few	TGTGCCATCAGAAAGGACAGTCAAACCTATGGCTACACCTTC	CAIRKDSQTYGYTF
TRBJ2-7	TRBD2	TRBV2	NA	TGTGCCAGCAACGGACTAGCGGGAGCCGGCGGCTACGAGCAGTACTTC	CASNGLAGAGGYEQYF
TRBJ2-7	TRBD1	TRBV6-5	NA	TGTGCCAGCAGTTTATCTCGGGACAGCTACGAGCAGTACTTC	CASSLSRDSYEQYF
TRBJ2-7	TRBD1	TRBV11-2	NA	TGTGCCAGCAGCTTAGGTCAGGGACAGGGCCCCTACGAGCAGTACTTC	CASSLGQGQGPYEQYF
TRBJ2-7	TRBD1	TRBV7-3	NA	TGTGCCAGCAGCCCCGCGACAGGGCGGTCCTACGAGCAGTACTTC	CASSPATGRSYEQYF
TRBJ2-5	TRBD2	TRBV7-2	NA	TGTGCCAGCAGCCTGACGGGGACTAGCGGGGGAGAGACCCAGTACTTC	CASSLTGTSGGETQYF
TRBJ2-3	NA	TRBV7-3	NA	TGTGCCAGCAGCGGCAGGGTTGGGAGCACAGATACGCAGTATTTT	CASSGRVGSTDTQYF
TRBJ2-7	NA	TRBV18	NA	TGTGCCAGCTCACCGTCTCCGACTAGGAACGATTACGAGCAGTACTTC	CASSPSPTRNDYEQYF
TRBJ2-1	TRBD2	TRBV4-1	NA	TGCGCCAGCAGCCAAGATCGAGCGGGAGGGATCAATGAGCAGTTCTTC	CASSQDRAGGINEQFF
TRBJ2-3	TRBD1	TRBV19	NA	TGTGCCAGTAGTACCGGGACAGGGAGATTTAGCACAGATACGCAGTATTTT	CASSTGTGRFSTDTQYF
TRBJ2-3	TRBD2	TRBV7-2	NA	TGTGCCAGCAGCTTATTTCGGACTAGCGGGAGGTTTCTCACAGATACGCAGTATTTT	CASSLFRTSGRFLTDTQYF
TRBJ1-5	TRBD1	TRBV4-2	NA	TGTGCCAGCAGCCTCGACGGGACAGCAAATCAGCCCCAGCATTTT	CASSLDGTANQPQHF
TRBJ2-6	TRBD2	TRBV19	NA	TGTGCCAGTAGTAAATGGCGGGAGGTTACCTCTGGGGCCAACGTCCTGACTTTC	CASSKWREVTSGANVLTF
TRBJ2-2	NA	TRBV28	NA	TGTGCCAGCAGTTTAAGGACAGTAAACACCGGGGAGCTGTTTTTT	CASSLRTVNTGELFF
TRBJ2-1	TRBD1	TRBV9	NA	TGTGCCAGCAGCGTAGGGCCCGGGACAGGGGACAATGAGCAGTTCTTC	CASSVGPGTGDNEQFF
TRBJ1-1	NA	TRBV19	NA	TGTGCCAGTAGTATCGCCAGGCACACTGAAGCTTTCTTT	CASSIARHTEAFF
TRBJ2-7	NA	TRBV2	once	TGTGCCAGCACCCCCGGAGGGCCAGGGAGCCACGAGCAGTACTTC	CASTPGGPGSHEQYF
TRBJ2-3	TRBD2	TRBV15	NA	TGTGCCACCAGAGCGGGACTAGCGGGACCCCTCCCCAAGCGCCGCACAGATACGCAGTATTTT	CATRAGLAGPLPKRRTDTQYF
TRBJ1-5	TRBD1	TRBV7-8	NA	TGTGCCAGCAGCATCGGATTGGACAGGGGGCCCCAGCCCCAGCATTTT	CASSIGLDRGPQPQHF
TRBJ2-2	NA	TRBV6-1	NA	TGTGCCAGCAGAGAGGGACACTACACCGGGGAGCTGTTTTTT	CASREGHYTGELFF
TRBJ2-3	NA	TRBV5-1	NA	TGCGCCAGCAGCTTGGGGGGGGCAGATACGCAGTATTTT	CASSLGGADTQYF
TRBJ2-1	TRBD2	TRBV5-8	NA	TGTGCCAGCAGCTTCGGACTAGCGGGAGATAATGAGCAGTTCTTC	CASSFGLAGDNEQFF
TRBJ1-1	NA	TRBV7-9	once	TGTGCCAGCAGCTTAATACTGGTGAACACTGAAGCTTTCTTT	CASSLILVNTEAFF
TRBJ2-7	NA	TRBV5-1	few	TGCGCCAGCAGCTTGGTCACCGACGGGAACGAGCAGTACTTC	CASSLVTDGNEQYF